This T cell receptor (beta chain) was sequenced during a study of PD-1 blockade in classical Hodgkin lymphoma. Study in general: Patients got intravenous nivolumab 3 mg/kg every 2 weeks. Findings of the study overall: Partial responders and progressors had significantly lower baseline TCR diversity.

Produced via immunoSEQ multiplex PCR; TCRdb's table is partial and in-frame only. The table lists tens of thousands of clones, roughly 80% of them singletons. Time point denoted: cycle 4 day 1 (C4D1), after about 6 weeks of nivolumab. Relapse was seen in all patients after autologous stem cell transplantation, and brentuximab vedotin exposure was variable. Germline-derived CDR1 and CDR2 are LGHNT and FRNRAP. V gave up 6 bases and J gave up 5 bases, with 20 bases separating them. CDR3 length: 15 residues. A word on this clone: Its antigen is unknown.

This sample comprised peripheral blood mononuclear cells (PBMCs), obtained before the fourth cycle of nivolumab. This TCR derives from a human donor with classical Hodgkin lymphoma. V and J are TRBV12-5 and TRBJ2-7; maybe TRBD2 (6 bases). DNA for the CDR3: TGTGCTAGTGGCCACGGAGGCGGGATAAGCGACGAGCAGTACTTC. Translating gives CASGHGGGISDEQYF.